A single sample gave rise to the 26 T cell receptor beta chains below, sequenced in a study of blood T cell repertoires in COVID-19 (dated by TCRdb to 2019 to 2021). Libraries were prepared through the immunoSEQ multiplex PCR assay. TCRdb limited this immuneACCESS table to in-frame rearrangements with V and J called. A share of clones is missing; checked studies link under half to unresolved V genes, and the rest is unexplained. The sample data list around 380,000 clones, and roughly four fifths of these were observed just once. The top ten hold about 1.2% of the sample. Sequenced input: peripheral blood. The source of these receptors is a human donor with acute or convalescent COVID-19. The donor label of this sample is uncertain.

The chain uses TRBV7-9 and TRBJ1-2; D may be TRBD1 (5 bases). Deletions cut 6 bases from V and 6 bases from J, with 20 bases between. This CDR3 comprises 15 residues. Looked up from germline, CDR1 is SEHNR and CDR2 is FQNEAQ (reference sequence). The DNA of the CDR3 is TGTGCCAGCAGTTACCCTTCTACAGGTGACCATGGCTACACCTTC. Protein product: CASSYPSTGDHGYTF.

The chain has TRBV3-1 (or the pseudogene TRBV3-2) and TRBJ2-1; 8 nucleotides match TRBD1. Germline CDR1 is LGHDT and CDR2 is YNNKEL (reference sequence). The V segment lost 0 bases and the J segment 10 bases; nucleotides outside the gene matches: 17. This CDR3 spans 18 amino acids. The chain's CDR3 is CASSQELKWVDRGREQFF. In DNA form, the CDR3 reads TGTGCCAGCAGCCAAGAACTAAAGTGGGTTGACAGGGGACGCGAGCAGTTCTTC.

The chain uses TRBV2 and TRBJ2-2; perhaps TRBD1 as D (5 bases). Germline lookup yields CDR1 SNHLY and CDR2 FYNNEI. The CDR3 runs 15 residues. Trimming removed 5 bases at V and 1 base at J, with 11 bases between. The CDR3 DNA reads as TGTGCCAGCAGTATTGACAGCCTGAACACCGGGGAGCTGTTTTTT. It is translated as CASSIDSLNTGELFF.

This clone has at least ten counts. The gene calls are TRBV29-1 and TRBJ1-1; the D gene is possibly TRBD1 (6 bases). The V end was cut by 6 bases, the J end by 8 bases, with 16 bases between. The CDR3 length is 12 residues. The germline V gene encodes CDR1 SQVTM and CDR2 ANQGSEA. CDR3 sequence (DNA): TGCAGCGTCAAGGACAGCCGGTCCGAAGCTTTCTTT. It is translated as CSVKDSRSEAFF.

The V and J genes are TRBV10-3 and TRBJ2-7; D is perhaps TRBD1 (5 bases). V was cut by 8 bases and J by 6 bases, with 11 bases left in between. CDR3 length: 11 residues. The germline gives CDR1 ENHRY, CDR2 SYGVKD. CDR3 loop: CAIGKGAEQYF. The CDR3 nucleotides are TGTGCCATCGGGAAAGGGGCCGAGCAGTACTTC.

The CDR3 sequence is CAWSNGERGSNQPQHF. Here the CDR3 DNA reads TGTGCCTGGTCGAACGGGGAGAGAGGGAGCAATCAGCCCCAGCATTTT. This chain joins TRBV30 and TRBJ1-5; D remains unclear. The germline V gene has CDR1 GTSNPN and CDR2 SVGIG (reference sequence). CDR3 length: 16 residues. Trimming pared 5 bases from V and 1 base from J, leaving 18 bases between. Based on the CDR3 plus reference TRBV30 and TRBJ1-5, the full variable domain is SQTIHQWPATLVQPVGSPLSLECTVEGTSNPNLYWYRQAAGRGLQLLFYSVGIGQISSEVPQNLSASRPQDRQFILSSKKLLLSDSGFYLCAWSNGERGSNQPQHFGDGTRLSIL.

CDR3 region: CASSLGLENTEAFF. CDR3 in DNA: TGTGCCAGCAGCCTGGGACTCGAGAACACTGAAGCTTTCTTT. The chain joins TRBV5-6 to TRBJ1-1, with a weak D call TRBD1 (5 bases). V gave up 4 bases and J gave up 1 base, with 11 bases separating them. CDR3 length equals 14 residues. Germline V CDR1 and CDR2: SGHDT, YYEEEE.

V usage is TRBV7-8 and J usage is TRBJ2-6, with a weak D call TRBD1 (5 bases). V was cut by 1 base and J by 2 bases, with 9 bases left in between. This CDR3 has 16 amino acids. CDR1 SGHVS and CDR2 FQNEAQ come from the germline V gene. CDR3 in DNA: TGTGCCAGCAGCTTAGTTTTACAGGCTGGGGCCAACGTCCTGACTTTC. This sequence encodes CASSLVLQAGANVLTF.

This clone was counted between two and nine times. V usage is TRBV6-5 and J usage is TRBJ1-1; 8 nucleotides align to TRBD1. CDR1 is MNHEY and CDR2 is SVGAGI in the germline V gene. V dropped 7 bases and J dropped 1; count of bases not matched to a gene: 5. The CDR3 consists of 14 residues. The CDR3 DNA sequence: TGTGCCAGCACCTCGGGACAGGCGAACACTGAAGCTTTCTTT. Its protein is CASTSGQANTEAFF.

This clone was seen a single time. This chain links TRBV2 with TRBJ2-7; 10 nucleotides agree with TRBD1. Trimming at V came to 7 bases and at J to 4 bases, leaving 7 bases not matched to a gene. The CDR3 is 14 amino acids. Germline CDR1 and CDR2: SNHLY and FYNNEI. CDR3 sequence reads: CASTPDRGTYEQYF. For the CDR3, the DNA is TGTGCCAGCACCCCGGACAGGGGGACGTACGAGCAGTACTTC.

Of note for this clone: Different DNA sequences within this sample yield the same CDR3. The chain has TRBV6-5 and TRBJ2-7, with 7 nucleotides matching TRBD1. The CDR3 is made up of 13 amino acids. Germline V gives CDR1 MNHEY, CDR2 SVGAGI. V shed 4 bases, J shed 6 bases, and the junction held 6 bases outside the gene matches. The CDR3 is CASSSTGSGEQYF. The DNA for the CDR3 is TGTGCCAGCAGTTCGACAGGGTCGGGCGAGCAGTACTTC.

This chain links TRBV6-5 with TRBJ1-2; D is ambiguous. The CDR3 is 15 residues long. The V gene lost 5 bases and the J gene lost 3 bases, with 16 bases spanning the gap. The germline V gene has CDR1 MNHEY and CDR2 SVGAGI. The CDR3 sequence is CASSKPGLGDYGYTF. The CDR3 DNA reads TGTGCCAGCAGTAAGCCGGGCCTGGGAGACTATGGCTACACCTTC.

V usage is TRBV5-1 and J usage is TRBJ2-7, with D maybe TRBD1 (6 bases). V was shortened by 1 base and J by 6 bases, with 17 bases between the two germline ends. Germline CDR1 reads SGHRS; CDR2 reads YFSETQ. This CDR3 has 15 amino acids. DNA for the CDR3: TGCGCCAGCAGCTTGCAGGGGCGATTCGCGGCCGAGCAGTACTTC. Translating it yields CASSLQGRFAAEQYF.

The chain couples TRBV6-4 to TRBJ2-1; D may be TRBD1 (5 bases). Germline V gene data show CDR1 as MRHNA and CDR2 as SNTAGT. The CDR3 consists of 14 residues. Trimming shortened V by 4 bases and J by 8 bases, and 15 bases separated the two germline ends. The CDR3 DNA follows: TGTGCCAGCAGTGCTGAGCAGGGATGGGATGAGCAGTTCTTC. Translating gives CASSAEQGWDEQFF.

This rearrangement joins TRBV7-8 to TRBJ2-5; D unresolved. Germline V gene data show CDR1 as SGHVS and CDR2 as FQNEAQ. The V gene lost 5 bases and the J gene lost 5 bases, with 6 bases spanning the gap. This CDR3 comprises 11 residues. The CDR3 protein is CASSRQETQYF. DNA for the CDR3: TGTGCCAGCAGCCGCCAGGAGACCCAGTACTTC.

The chain is built from TRBV27 and TRBJ1-6; 7 nucleotides line up with TRBD1. Germline trimming cut 5 bases from V and 4 bases from J; bases unmatched to any gene: 14. Germline CDR1 and CDR2: MNHEY and SMNVEV (reference sequence). The CDR3 extends over 18 amino acids. DNA for the CDR3: TGTGCCAGCAGTCTTATCCCCTCCCGACAGGGATATAATTCACCCCTCCACTTT. This sequence encodes CASSLIPSRQGYNSPLHF.

The chain joins TRBV27 to TRBJ2-1; possible D gene TRBD2, 5 bases. Trimming pared 3 bases from V and 5 bases from J, leaving 11 bases between. This CDR3 is 14 amino acids long. Germline CDR1 MNHEY, CDR2 SMNVEV (reference sequence). DNA for the CDR3: TGTGCCAGCAGTTTCTCGGGGTCTCACAATGAGCAGTTCTTC. Amino acid sequence: CASSFSGSHNEQFF.

This chain uses TRBV7-6 with TRBJ1-5; D not resolved. Deletions cut 0 bases from V and 5 bases from J, with 5 bases between. Germline V CDR1 and CDR2: SGHVS, FNYEAQ. The CDR3 loop spans 13 amino acids. The CDR3 spells CASSLAGDQPQHF. For the CDR3, the DNA is TGTGCCAGCAGCTTAGCGGGAGATCAGCCCCAGCATTTT.

The chain has TRBV7-9 and TRBJ1-4; 10 nucleotides align to TRBD1. The junction had 10 bases not matched to a gene; V was cut back by 6 bases and J by 0 bases. The CDR3 runs 18 residues. Germline values: CDR1 SEHNR, CDR2 FQNEAQ (reference sequence). This CDR3 is CASSLTGTGAPTNEKLFF. The CDR3 DNA follows: TGTGCCAGCAGTTTAACCGGGACAGGGGCCCCAACTAATGAAAAACTGTTTTTT.

The chain combines TRBV19 with TRBJ1-4; 7 bases match TRBD1. V shed 3 bases and J 5 bases; nucleotides not matched to a gene: 6. The CDR3 has 15 amino acids. The germline V gene encodes CDR1 LNHDA and CDR2 SQIVND (reference sequence). The CDR3: CASSILETGNEKLFF. CDR3 coding DNA: TGTGCCAGTAGTATTCTGGAGACAGGGAATGAAAAACTGTTTTTT.

This clone was observed a few times. This chain uses TRBV12-3 or TRBV12-4 with TRBJ2-7; the match to TRBD2 covers 7 bases. V was clipped by 7 bases and J by 2 bases; unmatched bases: 5. The CDR3 spans 13 residues. CDR3 in amino acids: CASNGGGAYEQYF. CDR3 coding DNA: TGTGCCAGCAATGGCGGGGGAGCCTACGAGCAGTACTTC.

The V call is TRBV28, the J call TRBJ1-2; 7 bases map to TRBD1. Germline lookup yields CDR1 MDHEN and CDR2 SYDVKM. The CDR3 spans 13 residues. The V and J ends lost 6 bases and 4 bases, in that order; junction bases with no gene match: 5. CDR3 sequence reads: CASRSGTAYGYTF. Written as DNA, the CDR3 is TGTGCCAGCAGATCCGGGACAGCCTATGGCTACACCTTC.

This rearrangement joins TRBV6-1 to TRBJ1-2; no firm D call. Germline V gene data show CDR1 as MNHNS and CDR2 as SASEGT. V lost 2 bases and J 6 bases, leaving 13 bases between the germline ends. The CDR3 has 14 amino acids. The CDR3: CASSESGRSDGYTF. The CDR3 DNA reads TGTGCCAGCAGTGAAAGCGGGCGTTCTGATGGCTACACCTTC.

The J gene is TRBJ2-2, the V gene TRBV18; TRBD2 aligns across 13 bases. The CDR3 has 18 residues. V trimming: 3 bases; J trimming: 5 bases; junction bases outside the gene matches: 9. The germline gives CDR1 KGHSH, CDR2 LQKENI. Here the CDR3 reads CASSPSGLAGVKTGELFF. The CDR3 bases are TGTGCCAGCTCACCCTCTGGACTAGCGGGAGTAAAGACCGGGGAGCTGTTTTTT.

V is TRBV30 and J is TRBJ2-1, with D perhaps matching TRBD1 (6 bases). The CDR3 totals 12 residues. Germline assignment: CDR1 GTSNPN and CDR2 SVGIG (reference sequence). V lost 4 bases and J 8 bases, leaving 12 bases between the germline ends. CDR3 coding DNA: TGTGCCTGGACCCGTGGGGGCCATGAGCAGTTCTTC. Its translation is CAWTRGGHEQFF.

CDR3 coding DNA: TGTGCCAGCAGCCCGCACCCCCAGGCCTACGAGCAGTACTTC. It encodes CASSPHPQAYEQYF. This sequence joins TRBV11-2 and TRBJ2-7; no definite D call. The germline V gene has CDR1 SGHAT and CDR2 FQNNGV. CDR3 length: 14 amino acids. V was trimmed by 5 bases and J by 2 bases, leaving 13 bases between them.